These 32 T cell receptor beta chains originate from one sample sequenced in a study of cytomegalovirus exposure and HLA in healthy donors. PCR used 60 Vbeta primers and 13 Jbeta primers. Profiling relied on immunoSEQ multiplex PCR, and the TCRdb table lists in-frame clones only, not all of them. The sample records 150,000 to 160,000 clones, approximately 80% being singletons. Specimen: PBMCs. The receptors were gathered from a young man in good health and CMV-seropositive.

The chain links TRBV27 to TRBJ1-3; weak D call: TRBD1 (5 bases). Trimming took 4 bases from V and 2 from J, leaving 15 bases between them. CDR3 length equals 16 residues. Germline CDR1 and CDR2: MNHEY and SMNVEV (reference sequence). The CDR3 protein is CASSSRWEGAGNTIYF. The CDR3 DNA reads TGTGCCAGCAGTTCAAGATGGGAAGGGGCTGGAAACACCATATATTTT.

CDR3 residues: CASSQDRLENTGELFF. DNA of the CDR3: TGTGCCAGCAGCCAAGACCGACTAGAGAACACCGGGGAGCTGTTTTTT. The V call is TRBV4-2, the J call TRBJ2-2, with D maybe TRBD2 (6 bases). This CDR3 has 16 amino acids. CDR1 and CDR2 (germline): LGHNA, YNFKEQ. V was cut by 0 bases and J by 1 base, with 9 bases left in between.

The J gene is TRBJ2-1, the V gene TRBV5-6, with 11 bases that match TRBD2. Germline V gene data show CDR1 as SGHDT and CDR2 as YYEEEE. V lost 2 bases, J lost 7 bases, and 5 bases stayed unmatched. The CDR3 contains 15 residues. The CDR3 loop is CASSFSGRGTNEQFF. In DNA form, the CDR3 reads TGTGCCAGCAGCTTTAGCGGGAGGGGGACGAATGAGCAGTTCTTC.

The chain employs TRBV4-1 and TRBJ2-7; 10 bases line up with TRBD1. Germline CDR1 MGHRA, CDR2 YSYEKL. Losses at the gene ends were 1 base for V and 7 bases for J; bases not matched to a gene: 10. The CDR3 extends over 16 amino acids. CDR3 coding DNA: TGCGCCAGCAGCCAAGGTCGCGGACAGGGGGTGGGGGAGCAGTACTTC. It yields the protein CASSQGRGQGVGEQYF.

The chain carries TRBV4-2 and TRBJ2-5; 7 nucleotides agree with TRBD2. V was pared by 0 bases and J by 0 bases, with 10 bases of the junction left unmatched. In germline, CDR1 is LGHNA, CDR2 YNFKEQ. CDR3 length equals 18 residues. In DNA, the CDR3 is TGTGCCAGCAGCCAAGATACGGGAGCGGGGCTGTACCAAGAGACCCAGTACTTC. Protein: CASSQDTGAGLYQETQYF.

V and J are TRBV4-2 and TRBJ2-3; no clear D. Between the trimmed V and J ends, which lost 0 bases and 2 bases, there was a span of 12 bases. CDR1 is LGHNA, CDR2 YNFKEQ, per germline. The CDR3 loop spans 16 amino acids. CDR3 sequence reads: CASSQDMALATDTQYF. CDR3 bases: TGTGCCAGCAGCCAAGATATGGCCTTGGCCACAGATACGCAGTATTTT.

The chain has TRBV11-2 and TRBJ2-3; TRBD2 matches at 10 bases. The CDR3 is made up of 15 amino acids. The germline gives CDR1 SGHAT, CDR2 FQNNGV. The junction had 7 bases not matched to a gene; V was cut back by 8 bases and J by 2 bases. In DNA, the CDR3 is TGTGCCAGCGCGGGGCTAGCGGGGGTCACAGATACGCAGTATTTT. This translates into CASAGLAGVTDTQYF.

V usage is TRBV7-2 and J usage is TRBJ2-3; D is possibly TRBD1 (6 bases). The V gene lost 0 bases and the J gene lost 3 bases, with 10 bases spanning the gap. Germline values: CDR1 SGHTA, CDR2 FQGNSA. The CDR3 sequence is 15 residues long. The DNA of the CDR3 is TGTGCCAGCAGCTTAGCGAATCAGGGGACAGATACGCAGTATTTT. It yields the protein CASSLANQGTDTQYF.

The chain is built from TRBV10-3 and TRBJ2-5, with 16 nucleotides matching TRBD2. The DNA end is more similar to TRBJ2-7, so the J call may be wrong. Per the germline V gene, CDR1 is ENHRY and CDR2 is SYGVKD. CDR3 length: 17 residues. DNA of the CDR3: TGTGCCACCTCGGGGACTAGCGGGAGGGCTTCGGCGTACGAGCAGTACTTC. Protein product: CATSGTSGRASAYEQYF.

The CDR3 DNA sequence: TGTGCCAGCAGCTTTTTCCGGGACTCAAGCACAGATACGCAGTATTTT. Translating it yields CASSFFRDSSTDTQYF. V gene TRBV5-4 combines with J gene TRBJ2-3; possible D gene TRBD2, 6 bases. V lost 2 bases and J lost 0, with 13 bases in between. This CDR3 has 16 residues. From germline, CDR1 is SGHNT and CDR2 YYREEE (reference sequence).

This clone was recorded only once. The V gene is TRBV7-2, the J gene TRBJ2-3; 8 bases are shared with TRBD2. The CDR3 contains 14 residues. V shed 6 bases and J 1 base; nucleotides not matched to a gene: 3. The germline CDR1 and CDR2 sequences are SGHTA and FQGNSA. CDR3 DNA: TGTGCCAGCAGTCGAGCGGGAGGCACAGATACGCAGTATTTT. This gives the protein CASSRAGGTDTQYF.

This CDR3 reads CASSERTGGGTEAFF. The CDR3 DNA is TGTGCCAGCAGTGAACGGACAGGAGGAGGGACTGAAGCTTTCTTT. The chain combines TRBV6-1 with TRBJ1-1; the match to TRBD1 covers 7 bases. J lost 5 bases, V lost 2 bases, and 8 bases had no gene match. The CDR3 covers 15 residues. Per germline, CDR1 MNHNS and CDR2 SASEGT.

This chain uses TRBV29-1 with TRBJ2-7; 9 bases map to TRBD1. V lost 7 bases, J lost 0 bases, and 4 bases stayed unmatched. Germline V CDR1 and CDR2: SQVTM, ANQGSEA. The CDR3 spans 13 residues. The CDR3 DNA follows: TGCAGCGCTCTGGGACAGGGCTCCTACGAGCAGTACTTC. Protein: CSALGQGSYEQYF.

This chain connects TRBV10-1 to TRBJ1-1; a weak D match, TRBD1 (5 bases). The germline gives CDR1 WNHNN, CDR2 SYGVQD (reference sequence). CDR3 length equals 14 residues. The V end lost 0 bases, the J end lost 5 bases, and 10 bases lay between the germline ends. DNA of the CDR3: TGCGCCAGCAGTGAGTCGGCGGGGGTTACTGAAGCTTTCTTT. Translation: CASSESAGVTEAFF.

The chain joins TRBV19 to TRBJ2-3; TRBD1 agrees at 7 bases. V shed 1 base and J 0 bases; nucleotides not matched to a gene: 1. The V gene's germline CDR1 is LNHDA and CDR2 SQIVND (reference sequence). The CDR3 loop spans 15 amino acids. CDR3 coding DNA: TGTGCCAGTAGTATAGGGGACAGAAGCACAGATACGCAGTATTTT. Its translation is CASSIGDRSTDTQYF. Full variable domain (remainder filled in from reference TRBV19 and TRBJ2-3): DGGITQSPKYLFRKEGQNVTLSCEQNLNHDAMYWYRQDPGQGLRLIYYSQIVNDFQKGDIAEGYSVSREKKESFPLTVTSAQKNPTAFYLCASSIGDRSTDTQYFGPGTRLTVL.

The J gene is TRBJ1-4, the V gene TRBV13; 7 bases map to TRBD1. Germline V gene lookup returns CDR1 PRHDT and CDR2 FYEKMQ (reference sequence). The CDR3 covers 15 residues. V gave up 4 bases and J gave up 0 bases; unmatched junction bases: 2. CDR3 coding DNA: TGTGCCAGCAGCTCAACAGGGGCAACTAATGAAAAACTGTTTTTT. Its translation: CASSSTGATNEKLFF.

This chain uses TRBV28 with TRBJ1-5, with D perhaps TRBD1 (6 bases). V lost 5 bases and J 0 bases, leaving 11 bases between the germline ends. This CDR3 has 15 amino acids. The V gene's germline CDR1 is MDHEN and CDR2 SYDVKM. This chain's CDR3 is CASSETGTSNQPQHF. CDR3 bases: TGTGCCAGCAGTGAAACAGGGACTAGCAATCAGCCCCAGCATTTT.

This chain connects TRBV2 to TRBJ2-5, with D uncertain. The germline CDR1 and CDR2 sequences are SNHLY and FYNNEI. Trimming took 5 bases from V and 1 from J, leaving 11 bases between them. The CDR3 contains 14 residues. The CDR3 region is CASSPDSVQETQYF. As DNA, the CDR3 is TGTGCCAGCAGTCCAGACTCGGTCCAAGAGACCCAGTACTTC.

This clone turned up a few times. This sequence joins TRBV10-3 and TRBJ1-1, with D tentatively TRBD1 (5 bases). The V and J ends lost 6 bases and 7 bases respectively, with 12 bases between them. The length of the CDR3 is 12 residues. Germline CDR1 is ENHRY and CDR2 is SYGVKD. CDR3 protein: CAISGTAHEAFF. The CDR3 DNA sequence: TGTGCCATCAGCGGGACTGCACATGAAGCTTTCTTT.

The chain joins TRBV10-3 to TRBJ2-1; 8 bases align to TRBD1. V shed 4 bases, J shed 8 bases, and the junction held 4 bases outside the gene matches. The CDR3 runs 13 residues. In germline, CDR1 is ENHRY, CDR2 SYGVKD. The CDR3 DNA reads TGTGCCATCAGTGTGACAGGGGAGGATGAGCAGTTCTTC. Translated, it gives CAISVTGEDEQFF.

The rearrangement joins TRBV21-1 to TRBJ2-7; the table's D call of TRBD2 was not tested on the DNA. TRBV21-1 is termed a pseudogene. This CDR3 is built from 13 residues. CDR3 in amino acids: CATLRAGGYEQYF. CDR3 nucleotide sequence: TGTGCCACCCTAAGGGCGGGAGGATACGAGCAGTACTTC.

V usage is TRBV13 and J usage is TRBJ2-5, with TRBD2 matching over 8 bases. The germline CDR1 and CDR2 sequences are PRHDT and FYEKMQ (reference sequence). Trimming removed 5 bases from V and 1 base from J; junction bases left unmatched: 3. The CDR3 is 14 residues long. CDR3 sequence (DNA): TGTGCCAGCAGCGCGCTAGCGGGCCAAGAGACCCAGTACTTC. It specifies CASSALAGQETQYF.

The chain couples TRBV11-2 to TRBJ2-7; D may be TRBD1 (5 bases). CDR1 is SGHAT and CDR2 is FQNNGV in the germline V gene. This CDR3 is 15 amino acids long. V was clipped by 4 bases and J by 1 base, with 14 bases between them. For the CDR3, the DNA is TGTGCCAGCAGCTCAGGGCGGTTAAGGTCCTACGAGCAGTACTTC. Translating it yields CASSSGRLRSYEQYF. The full variable domain, in which reference TRBV11-2 and TRBJ2-7 provide the parts outside the CDR3, is EAGVAQSPRYKIIEKRQSVAFWCNPISGHATLYWYQQILGQGPKLLIQFQNNGVVDDSQLPKDRFSAERLKGVDSTLKIQPAKLEDSAVYLCASSSGRLRSYEQYFGPGTRLTVT.

This chain connects TRBV19 to TRBJ1-5, with 8 nucleotides matching TRBD1. The CDR3 length is 17 residues. V dropped 3 bases and J dropped 2; count of bases not matched to a gene: 9. The V gene's germline CDR1 is LNHDA and CDR2 SQIVND (reference sequence). The CDR3 is CASSIRAGGGGNQPQHF. DNA of the CDR3: TGTGCCAGTAGTATTCGAGCAGGGGGCGGTGGCAATCAGCCCCAGCATTTT.

The genes are TRBV27 and TRBJ2-7; possibly TRBD2 for D (5 bases). With 1 base removed from V and 3 bases from J, the gap between germline ends came to 13 bases. This CDR3 spans 15 amino acids. Germline-derived CDR1 and CDR2 are MNHEY and SMNVEV (reference sequence). DNA of the CDR3: TGTGCCAGCAGTTTATTAGAGGGCTTGGGCTACGAGCAGTACTTC. It specifies CASSLLEGLGYEQYF.

This clone was counted a few times. This chain links TRBV11-1 with TRBJ2-2; 10 bases are shared with TRBD2. J gave up 7 bases and V 5 bases, and 7 bases lay outside the gene matches. The germline V gene encodes CDR1 SGHAT and CDR2 FQDESV (reference sequence). The CDR3 runs to 15 residues. For the CDR3, the DNA is TGTGCCAGCAGCCGATACACTAGCGGGATCGGGGAGCTGTTTTTT. Protein sequence: CASSRYTSGIGELFF.

In this sample, this clone turned up a few times. The gene calls are TRBV2 and TRBJ2-5; TRBD2 matches 11 bases. After removal of 6 bases from V and 5 bases from J, the junction contained 8 bases not matched to a gene. The CDR3 totals 15 residues. The V gene's germline CDR1 is SNHLY and CDR2 FYNNEI. The CDR3 loop reads CASRVTSGIGETQYF. For the CDR3, the DNA is TGTGCCAGCAGGGTGACTAGCGGGATTGGGGAGACCCAGTACTTC.

The chain is built from TRBV19 and TRBJ2-7; 7 nucleotides line up with TRBD1. Unmatched junction bases numbered 12, after V lost 5 bases and J lost 2 bases. Germline V gene sequence: CDR1 LNHDA, CDR2 SQIVND (reference sequence). CDR3 length: 16 residues. In DNA, the CDR3 is TGTGCCAGTAGTGTCTCGACAGGGCTAACTCCCTACGAGCAGTACTTC. Its translation is CASSVSTGLTPYEQYF. The variable domain in full, with the rest retrieved from reference TRBV19 and TRBJ2-7, is DGGITQSPKYLFRKEGQNVTLSCEQNLNHDAMYWYRQDPGQGLRLIYYSQIVNDFQKGDIAEGYSVSREKKESFPLTVTSAQKNPTAFYLCASSVSTGLTPYEQYFGPGTRLTVT.

The rearrangement links TRBV5-4 to TRBJ2-5; TRBD1 aligns across 11 bases. With V trimmed by 4 bases and J by 3 bases, 5 bases remained unmatched. CDR3 length equals 15 residues. The germline gives CDR1 SGHNT, CDR2 YYREEE (reference sequence). The CDR3 DNA follows: TGTGCCAGCAGCCCACCGGGACAGGGGGAAGAGACCCAGTACTTC. As protein: CASSPPGQGEETQYF.

This clone was picked up a small number of times. The CDR3 spells CASSSTPSGRGEQYF. The CDR3, as DNA: TGCGCCAGCAGCTCCACTCCTAGCGGGAGGGGCGAGCAGTACTTC. V usage is TRBV5-1 and J usage is TRBJ2-7; TRBD2 agrees at 12 bases. V shed 3 bases and J 6 bases; nucleotides not matched to a gene: 7. Germline V gene sequence: CDR1 SGHRS, CDR2 YFSETQ. The CDR3 consists of 15 residues.

A word on this clone: The germline gene is not matched at one end of the junction; a read error may be the cause. J is TRBJ2-5 and V is TRBV2, with TRBD1 identical over 8 bases. Germline assignment: CDR1 SNHLY and CDR2 FYNNEI. The CDR3 runs to 14 residues. The CDR3 coding sequence is TGTGCCAGCAGGGAAGACAGGGGTCAGGAGACCCAGTACTTC. Protein sequence: CASREDRGQETQYF. Looking up the rest from reference TRBV2 and TRBJ2-5 gives the full variable domain: EPEVTQTPSHQVTQMGQEVILRCVPISNHLYFYWYRQILGQKVEFLVSFYNNEISEKSEIFDDQFSVERPDGSNFTLKIRSTKLEDSAMYFCASREDRGQETQYFGPGTRLLVL.

This clone was counted once. This chain connects TRBV7-2 to TRBJ2-1; D call uncertain. Germline assignment: CDR1 SGHTA and CDR2 FQGNSA. Trimming cost V 2 bases and J 4 bases, with 12 bases left between them. The CDR3 runs 15 residues. This CDR3 is CASSLNSQSYNEQFF. CDR3 DNA: TGTGCCAGCAGCTTAAACTCACAGTCTTACAATGAGCAGTTCTTC. The full variable domain, its missing parts supplied by reference TRBV7-2 and TRBJ2-1, is GAGVSQSPSNKVTEKGKDVELRCDPISGHTALYWYRQSLGQGLEFLIYFQGNSAPDKSGLPSDRFSAERTGGSVSTLTIQRTQQEDSAVYLCASSLNSQSYNEQFFGPGTRLTVL.